This is a list of T cell receptor beta chains from one sample in a study of CD8+CD57+ T cells in acquired aplastic anemia. One entry per CDR3 protein, called by TCRdb with MiXCR from the reads. The sample yields about 110,000 distinct CDR3 sequences, roughly 51% seen once. The sequenced material came from sorted CD4+, CD8+, or CD8+CD57+ T cells (not recorded which) from PBMCs. The receptors originated from a human donor in good health, serving as a control. Each CDR3 is given with its conserved first and last residue. The order of the fields is V gene, J gene, CDR3 protein.

TRBV14,TRBJ2-7,CASSPTADDKPYEQYF
TRBV27,TRBJ1-2,CASSLRGGYGYTF
TRBV19,TRBJ2-2,CASSIGSRITGELFF
TRBV29-1,TRBJ1-1,CSVGGSVRGREDTEAFF
TRBV4-2,TRBJ2-3,CASSPEVGGPDTQYF
TRBV20-1,TRBJ2-7,CSITGTPRSYEQYF
TRBV20-1,TRBJ1-1,CSAPDRAWDTEAFF
TRBV10-3,TRBJ1-4,CASSIALQGVNEKLFF
TRBV10-3,TRBJ2-7,CAISDLREQYF
TRBV7-8,TRBJ1-4,CASSAGWGNEKLFF
TRBV7-8,TRBJ2-3,CASSSEGQGRIDTQYF
TRBV7-2,TRBJ2-7,CASSLRTTYEQYF
TRBV3-1,TRBJ2-7,CASSREDCLYPTYEQYF
TRBV24-1,TRBJ1-1,CATSDCETGNTEAFF
TRBV19,TRBJ1-6,CASSTGLNSPLHF
TRBV29-1,TRBJ1-4,CSAESATNEKLFF
TRBV19,TRBJ2-7,CASSAGPRIYEQYF